This passage covers 26 T cell receptor beta chains from one sample sequenced in a study of blood T cell repertoires in COVID-19. Sequencing was performed with immunoSEQ multiplex PCR; in TCRdb, only in-frame clones are kept and a portion is missing. The table includes roughly 140,000 clones, roughly nine tenths detected once. The sequenced material came from peripheral blood. These receptors were collected from a woman aged 70 to 79 with acute or convalescent COVID-19.

The rearrangement uses TRBV4-1 and TRBJ2-3, with D tentatively TRBD1 (7 bases). Germline V gene data show CDR1 as MGHRA and CDR2 as YSYEKL. Trimming stripped 5 bases from V and 4 bases from J, with 19 bases between. The CDR3 length is 16 residues. The CDR3 spells CASSKRRGRLSDTQYF. In DNA form, the CDR3 reads TGCGCCAGCAGCAAGAGGAGGGGGCGCTTATCAGATACGCAGTATTTT.

In nucleotides, the CDR3 is TGTGCCAGCTCTTCGGGCGGGGTACCGAGGGGCTACACCTTC. It encodes CASSSGGVPRGYTF. V is TRBV27 and J is TRBJ1-2; D gene ambiguous. V was cut by 8 bases and J by 8 bases, with 21 bases left in between. CDR1 is MNHEY and CDR2 is SMNVEV in the germline V gene (reference sequence). There are 14 residues in the CDR3.

This rearrangement joins TRBV23-1 to TRBJ1-1; weak D call: TRBD1 (6 bases). TRBV23-1 is reported as an ORF; its role is uncertain. V was shortened by 7 bases and J by 3 bases, with 12 bases between the two germline ends. The CDR3 has 13 amino acids. CDR3: CASNSQGHTEAFF. In nucleotides, the CDR3 is TGCGCCAGCAACTCACAGGGCCACACTGAAGCTTTCTTT.

This clone was seen a few times. This chain connects TRBV4-2 to TRBJ2-6; 9 nucleotides line up with TRBD2. With V trimmed by 0 bases and J by 5 bases, 11 bases remained unmatched. Germline V gene data show CDR1 as LGHNA and CDR2 as YNFKEQ. CDR3 size: 19 residues. CDR3 nucleotide sequence: TGTGCCAGCAGCCAAGATTTGACCGCGGGGGGGCGGAGGGCCAACGTCCTGACTTTC. It codes for CASSQDLTAGGRRANVLTF.

The CDR3 coding sequence is TGCGCCAGCAGCCGGGACAGGGGAGATGAGCAGTTCTTC. Its translation: CASSRDRGDEQFF. The chain employs TRBV5-1 and TRBJ2-1; 10 bases match TRBD1. This CDR3 spans 13 amino acids. Losses at the gene ends were 4 bases for V and 8 bases for J; bases not matched to a gene: 3. Germline V gene sequence: CDR1 SGHRS, CDR2 YFSETQ.

The J gene is TRBJ2-3, the V gene TRBV19, with 8 bases aligning to TRBD1. V lost 6 bases to trimming and J lost 0 bases; unmatched junction nucleotides: 8. This CDR3 is 16 amino acids long. From germline, CDR1 is LNHDA and CDR2 SQIVND (reference sequence). CDR3 DNA sequence: TGTGCCAGTAGGGGGACAGGATCCACTAGCACAGATACGCAGTATTTT. Amino acid sequence: CASRGTGSTSTDTQYF.

The V gene is TRBV6-5, the J gene TRBJ1-4, with TRBD1 matching 10 bases. Germline assignment: CDR1 MNHEY and CDR2 SVGAGI. The CDR3 is 15 residues long. The V and J ends lost 4 bases and 4 bases, in that order; junction bases with no gene match: 3. The CDR3 DNA reads as TGTGCCAGCAGTTCTTGGACAGGGGGTAATGAAAAACTGTTTTTT. Translation: CASSSWTGGNEKLFF.

The chain uses TRBV2 and TRBJ1-5; D is perhaps TRBD1 (6 bases). From germline, CDR1 is SNHLY and CDR2 FYNNEI. The CDR3 totals 13 residues. Between the trimmed V and J ends, which lost 2 bases and 7 bases, there was a span of 9 bases. This CDR3 reads CASSEQGYQPQHF. CDR3 DNA sequence: TGTGCCAGCAGTGAACAGGGGTACCAGCCCCAGCATTTT.

This chain links TRBV5-8 with TRBJ1-3, with 7 bases aligning to TRBD1. CDR3 length: 17 residues. V gave up 3 bases and J gave up 1 base; unmatched junction bases: 10. From germline, CDR1 is SGHTS and CDR2 YDEGEE. The chain's CDR3 is CASSSTGTVYSGNTIYF. DNA for the CDR3: TGTGCCAGCAGCTCTACCGGGACAGTTTATTCTGGAAACACCATATATTTT. The full variable domain, rest sourced from reference TRBV5-8 and TRBJ1-3, is EAGVTQSPTHLIKTRGQQATLRCSPISGHTSVYWYQQALGLGLQFLLWYDEGEERNRGNFPPRFSGRQFPNYSSELNVNALELEDSALYLCASSSTGTVYSGNTIYFGEGSWLTVV.

The gene calls are TRBV9 and TRBJ2-6; 8 bases match TRBD1. Germline assignment: CDR1 SGDLS and CDR2 YYNGEE. The CDR3 is made up of 18 amino acids. Trimming cost V 4 bases and J 0 bases; bases outside gene matches: 9. The chain's CDR3 is CASSSDRGANSGANVLTF. CDR3 in DNA: TGTGCCAGCAGCAGCGACAGGGGAGCAAACTCTGGGGCCAACGTCCTGACTTTC.

The chain carries TRBV18 and TRBJ2-6, with TRBD2 as a possible D gene (5 bases). The CDR3 runs 17 residues. V was trimmed by 6 bases and J by 0 bases, leaving 15 bases between them. Looked up from germline, CDR1 is KGHSH and CDR2 is LQKENI. CDR3 in amino acids: CASSPGLITSGANVLTF. The DNA for the CDR3 is TGTGCCAGCTCCCCCGGACTGATAACCTCTGGGGCCAACGTCCTGACTTTC.

The V call is TRBV6-1, the J call TRBJ1-2; no definite D call. Trimming cost V 2 bases and J 7 bases, with 11 bases left between them. Germline CDR1 reads MNHNS; CDR2 reads SASEGT. The CDR3 spans 13 residues. CDR3 residues: CASSEPDSRGYTF. CDR3 DNA: TGTGCCAGCAGTGAACCTGACTCTCGTGGCTACACCTTC.

The rearrangement links TRBV28 to TRBJ1-2; a possible D gene is TRBD1 (5 bases). V lost 8 bases to trimming and J lost 8 bases, with 27 bases between them. The germline CDR1 and CDR2 sequences are MDHEN and SYDVKM. The CDR3 totals 16 residues. CDR3: CASRGGGDPWVRGYTF. The CDR3 DNA sequence: TGTGCCAGCCGCGGGGGAGGGGACCCTTGGGTTAGGGGCTACACCTTC.

The gene calls are TRBV6-6 and TRBJ2-2; 7 positions agree with TRBD1. V was clipped by 6 bases and J by 5 bases; unmatched bases: 9. CDR3 length: 15 residues. From germline, CDR1 is MNHNY and CDR2 SVGAGI (reference sequence). CDR3 sequence (DNA): TGTGCCAGCAGCCACAGGGGCGCGGTAACCGGGGAGCTGTTTTTT. As protein: CASSHRGAVTGELFF.

On this clone itself: Other DNA sequences of this sample code for an identical CDR3. The rearrangement links TRBV18 to TRBJ1-5; D ambiguous. Germline CDR1 and CDR2: KGHSH and LQKENI. The CDR3 runs 14 residues. With 2 bases removed from V and 2 bases from J, the gap between germline ends came to 7 bases. The CDR3 DNA is TGTGCCAGCTCACCATGGGAGGGCAATCAGCCCCAGCATTTT. This translates into CASSPWEGNQPQHF.

The chain has TRBV7-9 and TRBJ2-2; TRBD2 agrees at 7 bases. Germline CDR1 SEHNR, CDR2 FQNEAQ (reference sequence). CDR3 length: 15 amino acids. V lost 3 bases to trimming and J lost 4 bases; unmatched junction nucleotides: 5. The CDR3 nucleotides read TGTGCCAGCAGCTTTAGCCGGGAGGTCACCGGGGAGCTGTTTTTT. Protein product: CASSFSREVTGELFF.

V is TRBV27 and J is TRBJ2-4; TRBD2 matches 13 bases. J gave up 7 bases and V 3 bases, and 6 bases lay outside the gene matches. Germline CDR1 and CDR2: MNHEY and SMNVEV (reference sequence). The CDR3 has 16 amino acids. CDR3 loop: CASSFRTSGGWNIQYF. The DNA of the CDR3 is TGTGCCAGCAGTTTTAGGACTAGCGGGGGATGGAACATTCAGTACTTC.

CDR3: CASSRGETQYF. The CDR3 nucleotides are TGTGCCAGCAGCAGGGGTGAGACCCAGTACTTC. V usage is TRBV6-6 and J usage is TRBJ2-5; D perhaps matches TRBD1 (6 bases). Trimming left V 6 bases short and J 5 bases short, with 7 bases between. The CDR3 length is 11 residues. Looked up from germline, CDR1 is MNHNY and CDR2 is SVGAGI (reference sequence).

CDR3 DNA sequence: TGCGCCAGCAGCTTGGTTGCAGGGATAGGGAGGGGCATGAACACTGAAGCTTTCTTT. This translates into CASSLVAGIGRGMNTEAFF. The chain combines TRBV5-1 with TRBJ1-1; a weak D match, TRBD1 (5 bases). In germline, CDR1 is SGHRS, CDR2 YFSETQ. The ends were cut back, 0 bases at V and 0 bases at J, with 21 bases in the middle. The CDR3 totals 19 residues.

V is TRBV15 and J is TRBJ2-2, with TRBD1 identical over 7 bases. Trimming at V came to 0 bases and at J to 1 base, leaving 8 bases not matched to a gene. This CDR3 has 18 residues. The germline V gene has CDR1 LNHNV and CDR2 YYDKDF (reference sequence). The CDR3 protein is CATSRDKGAVGNTGELFF. CDR3 bases: TGTGCCACCAGCAGAGATAAGGGGGCGGTAGGGAACACCGGGGAGCTGTTTTTT.

The rearrangement joins TRBV6-5 to TRBJ1-6, with a weak D call TRBD1 (5 bases). CDR1 is MNHEY, CDR2 SVGAGI, per germline. CDR3 length: 14 amino acids. V gave up 0 bases and J gave up 7 bases, with 7 bases separating them. The CDR3: CASSYSPGNSPLHF. The CDR3, as DNA: TGTGCCAGCAGTTACTCGCCAGGGAATTCACCCCTCCACTTT.

Details on this clone: The same CDR3 arises from other DNA sequences in this sample as well. The chain couples TRBV6-5 to TRBJ1-1; D remains unclear. V gave up 3 bases and J gave up 1 base, with 9 bases separating them. The CDR3 consists of 14 residues. The germline CDR1 and CDR2 sequences are MNHEY and SVGAGI. CDR3 sequence reads: CASSYGRGNTEAFF. CDR3 DNA sequence: TGTGCCAGCAGTTATGGACGGGGGAACACTGAAGCTTTCTTT.

This chain connects TRBV14 to TRBJ1-1; possibly TRBD1 for D (5 bases). Germline CDR1 and CDR2: SGHDN and FVKESK. CDR3 size: 14 residues. V lost 4 bases and J 1 base, leaving 10 bases between the germline ends. CDR3 amino acids: CASSLLGENTEAFF. The DNA for the CDR3 is TGTGCCAGCAGCCTCCTAGGGGAGAACACTGAAGCTTTCTTT.

The chain recombines TRBV2 with TRBJ2-2; 7 nucleotides line up with TRBD1. The CDR3 has 15 amino acids. V lost 6 bases to trimming and J lost 2 bases; unmatched junction nucleotides: 6. Germline V lookup: CDR1 SNHLY, CDR2 FYNNEI. Here the CDR3 DNA reads TGTGCCAGCAGGGAGACAGGGATCAACACCGGGGAGCTGTTTTTT. Translation: CASRETGINTGELFF.

The chain couples TRBV18 to TRBJ1-4; TRBD1 might be the D (5 bases). This CDR3 comprises 17 residues. The germline V gene encodes CDR1 KGHSH and CDR2 LQKENI. Trimming took off 3 bases at V and 2 bases at J, with 16 bases between the two ends. Here the CDR3 DNA reads TGTGCCAGCTCACCCTCGGGGAGGGGATCCACTAATGAAAAACTGTTTTTT. This sequence encodes CASSPSGRGSTNEKLFF.

The V call is TRBV30, the J call TRBJ2-6; 8 nucleotides match TRBD2. This CDR3 spans 16 amino acids. J gave up 2 bases and V 8 bases, and 11 bases lay outside the gene matches. The germline CDR1 and CDR2 sequences are GTSNPN and SVGIG (reference sequence). As DNA, the CDR3 is TGTGCCAGTCGGAGGGGACTAGTGCCTGGGGCCAACGTCCTGACTTTC. It specifies CASRRGLVPGANVLTF. The entire variable domain, with the rest obtained from reference TRBV30 and TRBJ2-6, is as follows: SQTIHQWPATLVQPVGSPLSLECTVEGTSNPNLYWYRQAAGRGLQLLFYSVGIGQISSEVPQNLSASRPQDRQFILSSKKLLLSDSGFYLCASRRGLVPGANVLTFGAGSRLTVL.